This is a list of T cell receptor beta chains from one sample in a study of T cell responses to AZD1222 COVID-19 vaccine. Sequencing used immunoSEQ multiplex PCR; TCRdb keeps in-frame clones, though not all of them. The profile shows approximately 220,000 clones, roughly 91% of them singletons. Here the sequenced sample was peripheral blood, taken on day 0 of MenACWY control vaccination. These receptors were obtained from an adult in good health. CDR3s include the opening cysteine and the closing phenylalanine or tryptophan. The order of the fields is J gene, clone size, V gene, D gene, CDR3 DNA, CDR3 protein. A D gene is named only where the DNA matches it firmly. Size is omitted from some rows. Given values are once, few, many or a class for expanded clones.

J gene: TRBJ1-1
clone size: once
V gene: TRBV12-5
D gene: TRBD1
CDR3 DNA: TGTGCTAGTGCTCGGACAGGGGCTTCCACTGAAGCTTTCTTT
CDR3 protein: CASARTGASTEAFF

J gene: TRBJ1-5
clone size: .
V gene: TRBV5-5
D gene: .
CDR3 DNA: TGTGCCAGCAGCTTGGGGGGAGGAAACAATCAGCCCCAGCATTTT
CDR3 protein: CASSLGGGNNQPQHF

J gene: TRBJ1-3
clone size: .
V gene: TRBV4-1
D gene: .
CDR3 DNA: TGCGCCAGCAGCCGAATAGGGGGGATTTCTGGAAACACCATATATTTT
CDR3 protein: CASSRIGGISGNTIYF

J gene: TRBJ1-1
clone size: .
V gene: TRBV7-9
D gene: .
CDR3 DNA: TGTGCCAGCAGCTTACTTTCGTTTGGGTCTGAAGCTTTCTTT
CDR3 protein: CASSLLSFGSEAFF

J gene: TRBJ2-7
clone size: .
V gene: TRBV5-6
D gene: .
CDR3 DNA: TGTGCCAGCAGCTTGGGGGGGGCCCAAGGTACCTACGAGCAGTACTTC
CDR3 protein: CASSLGGAQGTYEQYF

J gene: TRBJ1-4
clone size: .
V gene: TRBV5-6
D gene: .
CDR3 DNA: TGTGCCAGCAGCTTGCTGGCCCAGGAGCGTGAAAAACTGTTTTTT
CDR3 protein: CASSLLAQEREKLFF

J gene: TRBJ1-6
clone size: .
V gene: TRBV19
D gene: .
CDR3 DNA: TGTGCCAGTAGTACGGACCCAGGGCCCCTCCACTTT
CDR3 protein: CASSTDPGPLHF

J gene: TRBJ1-2
clone size: .
V gene: TRBV29-1
D gene: .
CDR3 DNA: TGCAGCTTTTATCCGGCCAGTGGCTACACCTTC
CDR3 protein: CSFYPASGYTF

J gene: TRBJ2-1
clone size: .
V gene: TRBV18
D gene: .
CDR3 DNA: TGTGCCAGCTCACCAAAACAGGGCTTCGACAATGAGCAGTTCTTC
CDR3 protein: CASSPKQGFDNEQFF

J gene: TRBJ1-1
clone size: once
V gene: TRBV10-2
D gene: TRBD1
CDR3 DNA: TGCGCCAGCAGTGAGGGACAGGGGAACACTGAAGCTTTCTTT
CDR3 protein: CASSEGQGNTEAFF

J gene: TRBJ1-6
clone size: .
V gene: TRBV5-1
D gene: .
CDR3 DNA: TGCGCCAGCAGCCGCGTGGGGGGGAATTCACCCCTCCACTTT
CDR3 protein: CASSRVGGNSPLHF

J gene: TRBJ2-1
clone size: once
V gene: TRBV7-6
D gene: TRBD2
CDR3 DNA: TGTGCCAGCAGCTTCTCCCGGGGGGGGCCCTACAATGAGCAGTTCTTC
CDR3 protein: CASSFSRGGPYNEQFF

J gene: TRBJ2-4
clone size: .
V gene: TRBV28
D gene: TRBD1
CDR3 DNA: TGTGCCAGCAGTTCGGGGACAGGGGGCGCGTTTGACATTCAGTACTTC
CDR3 protein: CASSSGTGGAFDIQYF

J gene: TRBJ1-2
clone size: once
V gene: TRBV5-1
D gene: TRBD1
CDR3 DNA: TGCGCCAGCAGCTTGGGGCAGGGGGCCTATGGCTACACCTTC
CDR3 protein: CASSLGQGAYGYTF

J gene: TRBJ2-7
clone size: .
V gene: TRBV6-6
D gene: TRBD1
CDR3 DNA: TGTGCCAGCAGTTCCCCCGGGACAGGGGTTTACTTC
CDR3 protein: CASSSPGTGVYF

J gene: TRBJ2-7
clone size: once
V gene: TRBV12-3/TRBV12-4
D gene: .
CDR3 DNA: TGTGCCAGCACTCTAAATCCCTACGAGCAGTACTTC
CDR3 protein: CASTLNPYEQYF

J gene: TRBJ1-1
clone size: .
V gene: TRBV5-4
D gene: TRBD1
CDR3 DNA: TGTGCCAGTAGAGGGAGGGGGCTGGCTGGCGCTGAAGCTTTCTTT
CDR3 protein: CASRGRGLAGAEAFF

J gene: TRBJ2-1
clone size: once
V gene: TRBV6-2/TRBV6-3
D gene: TRBD1
CDR3 DNA: TGTGCCAGCAGTGACCGGACAGGGAGGAGCTCCTACAATGAGCAGTTCTTC
CDR3 protein: CASSDRTGRSSYNEQFF

J gene: TRBJ1-2
clone size: once
V gene: TRBV6-2/TRBV6-3
D gene: .
CDR3 DNA: TGTGCCAGCAGTTACTCGGGCAGAGCCTACTATGGCTACACCTTC
CDR3 protein: CASSYSGRAYYGYTF

J gene: TRBJ1-1
clone size: .
V gene: TRBV10-2
D gene: TRBD1
CDR3 DNA: TGCGCCAGCAGTGAGTCGCTCACAGGGGGTAGAAACACTGAAGCTTTCTTT
CDR3 protein: CASSESLTGGRNTEAFF

J gene: TRBJ1-1
clone size: .
V gene: TRBV4-1
D gene: TRBD1
CDR3 DNA: TGCGCCAGCAGCCAAGGTATACAGGGGGTCACTGAAGCTTTCTTT
CDR3 protein: CASSQGIQGVTEAFF

J gene: TRBJ1-2
clone size: .
V gene: TRBV7-2
D gene: .
CDR3 DNA: TGTGCCAGCAGCTACCAACAGAGGCAAGTCGCGGGTGGCTACACCTTC
CDR3 protein: CASSYQQRQVAGGYTF

J gene: TRBJ1-2
clone size: once
V gene: TRBV6-1
D gene: .
CDR3 DNA: TGTGCCAGCACTAGAACAGACTATGGCTACACCTTC
CDR3 protein: CASTRTDYGYTF

J gene: TRBJ2-7
clone size: .
V gene: TRBV18
D gene: .
CDR3 DNA: TGTGCCAGCTCACCAGCGGCGGAGGTCGTCTCCTACGAGCAGTACTTC
CDR3 protein: CASSPAAEVVSYEQYF

J gene: TRBJ1-1
clone size: .
V gene: TRBV5-1
D gene: .
CDR3 DNA: TGCGCCAGCAGCTGGGGGAATGGTAATACTGAAGCTTTCTTT
CDR3 protein: CASSWGNGNTEAFF

J gene: TRBJ2-3
clone size: .
V gene: TRBV18
D gene: TRBD2
CDR3 DNA: TGTGCCAGCTCACGGCGGGGGGGCGACACAGATACGCAGTATTTT
CDR3 protein: CASSRRGGDTDTQYF

J gene: TRBJ2-5
clone size: .
V gene: TRBV6-6
D gene: TRBD1
CDR3 DNA: TGTGCCAGCAGTGACCGGGACAGACTACAAGAGACCCAGTACTTC
CDR3 protein: CASSDRDRLQETQYF

J gene: TRBJ1-6
clone size: .
V gene: TRBV28
D gene: TRBD1
CDR3 DNA: TGTGCCAGCATCGTACAGGGGCAGGGTTCACCCCTCCACTTT
CDR3 protein: CASIVQGQGSPLHF

J gene: TRBJ2-7
clone size: .
V gene: TRBV7-9
D gene: .
CDR3 DNA: TGTGCCAGCAGCTTGGAGGCCCTTCCCGACGAGCAGTACTTC
CDR3 protein: CASSLEALPDEQYF

J gene: TRBJ1-1
clone size: .
V gene: TRBV7-2
D gene: .
CDR3 DNA: TGTGCCAGCAGCTTTACGGGGGCGAACACTGAAGCTTTCTTT
CDR3 protein: CASSFTGANTEAFF

J gene: TRBJ1-2
clone size: once
V gene: TRBV6-5
D gene: .
CDR3 DNA: TGTGCCAGCAGTCCGGACCTCATAGGGGGCTACACCTTC
CDR3 protein: CASSPDLIGGYTF

J gene: TRBJ1-1
clone size: once
V gene: TRBV24-1
D gene: TRBD1
CDR3 DNA: TGTGCCACCAGTGATTCGGGACAGGGCGCTGAAGCTTTCTTT
CDR3 protein: CATSDSGQGAEAFF

J gene: TRBJ1-1
clone size: .
V gene: TRBV7-9
D gene: .
CDR3 DNA: TGTGCCAGCAGCCTAGACAGGTGGAACACTGAAGCTTTCTTT
CDR3 protein: CASSLDRWNTEAFF

J gene: TRBJ1-2
clone size: .
V gene: TRBV12-3/TRBV12-4
D gene: .
CDR3 DNA: TGTGCCAGCAGGGAGGGAGGCAGGAGCGGCTACACCTTC
CDR3 protein: CASREGGRSGYTF

J gene: TRBJ1-5
clone size: .
V gene: TRBV28
D gene: .
CDR3 DNA: TGTGCCAGCAGACAGGGTTGGGGCACCAATCAGCCCCAGCATTTT
CDR3 protein: CASRQGWGTNQPQHF

J gene: TRBJ1-3
clone size: .
V gene: TRBV30
D gene: .
CDR3 DNA: TGTGCCTGGAGTACGGGGAGCTCTGGAAACACCATATATTTT
CDR3 protein: CAWSTGSSGNTIYF

J gene: TRBJ2-7
clone size: .
V gene: TRBV4-3
D gene: .
CDR3 DNA: TGCGCCAGCAGCCAAGATGCCCCATGGGGCGAGCAGTACTTC
CDR3 protein: CASSQDAPWGEQYF

J gene: TRBJ1-1
clone size: .
V gene: TRBV10-3
D gene: .
CDR3 DNA: TGTGCCATCAGTCGTTCGGCCACTGAAGCTTTCTTT
CDR3 protein: CAISRSATEAFF

J gene: TRBJ1-4
clone size: .
V gene: TRBV6-5
D gene: TRBD1
CDR3 DNA: TGTGCCAGCAGTCGGGACAGGGGGCTAAGTGAAAAACTGTTTTTT
CDR3 protein: CASSRDRGLSEKLFF

J gene: TRBJ2-7
clone size: .
V gene: TRBV11-2
D gene: .
CDR3 DNA: TGTGCCAGCAGCTTAAGACAGCGGACCCACGAGCAGTACTTC
CDR3 protein: CASSLRQRTHEQYF

J gene: TRBJ1-1
clone size: .
V gene: TRBV19
D gene: .
CDR3 DNA: TGTGCCAGTAGGCCGGACAGGAACACTGAAGCTTTCTTT
CDR3 protein: CASRPDRNTEAFF

J gene: TRBJ1-3
clone size: .
V gene: TRBV9
D gene: .
CDR3 DNA: TGTGCCAGCAGCGATTCTTCTGGAAACACCATATATTTT
CDR3 protein: CASSDSSGNTIYF

J gene: TRBJ1-6
clone size: .
V gene: TRBV6-1
D gene: .
CDR3 DNA: TGTGCCAGCAGTGAAACAACAGGGAACAATTCACCCCTCCACTTT
CDR3 protein: CASSETTGNNSPLHF

J gene: TRBJ1-6
clone size: once
V gene: TRBV6-1
D gene: .
CDR3 DNA: TGTGCCAGCAGTGAAAGGGGCAGCCGGGCGAGCTCCTATAATTCACCCCTCCACTTT
CDR3 protein: CASSERGSRASSYNSPLHF

J gene: TRBJ2-3
clone size: .
V gene: TRBV9
D gene: .
CDR3 DNA: TGTGCCAGCAGCGTATTCCCCTCCACAGATACGCAGTATTTT
CDR3 protein: CASSVFPSTDTQYF

J gene: TRBJ1-4
clone size: .
V gene: TRBV28
D gene: .
CDR3 DNA: TGTGCCAGCAGTTTAGGAGGGGTTTCCGCAACTAATGAAAAACTGTTTTTT
CDR3 protein: CASSLGGVSATNEKLFF

J gene: TRBJ2-7
clone size: .
V gene: TRBV27
D gene: .
CDR3 DNA: TGTGCCAGCAGTCCCCTCGGAGGAGAGCAGTACTTC
CDR3 protein: CASSPLGGEQYF

J gene: TRBJ2-5
clone size: .
V gene: TRBV7-6
D gene: TRBD1
CDR3 DNA: TGTGCCAGCAGCTCGGACAGGGGGACCCAGTACTTC
CDR3 protein: CASSSDRGTQYF

J gene: TRBJ1-2
clone size: .
V gene: TRBV6-4
D gene: .
CDR3 DNA: TGTGCCAGCAGTCCCCAGGCGGACTATGGCTACACCTTC
CDR3 protein: CASSPQADYGYTF

J gene: TRBJ1-5
clone size: .
V gene: TRBV20-1
D gene: .
CDR3 DNA: TGCAGCGAGGTGATCAATCAGCCCCAGCATTTT
CDR3 protein: CSEVINQPQHF

J gene: TRBJ2-7
clone size: .
V gene: TRBV5-1
D gene: .
CDR3 DNA: TGCGCCAGCAGTTCACCCGAGGGCTACGAGCAGTACTTC
CDR3 protein: CASSSPEGYEQYF

J gene: TRBJ1-6
clone size: .
V gene: TRBV4-1
D gene: TRBD1
CDR3 DNA: TGCGCCAGCAGCCGGGGCGGGACAGGGGAATCACCCCTCCACTTT
CDR3 protein: CASSRGGTGESPLHF

J gene: TRBJ1-4
clone size: .
V gene: TRBV7-9
D gene: .
CDR3 DNA: TGTGCCAGCAGCTCCGGGGCCGGGACAAAGGCGTTT
CDR3 protein: CASSSGAGTKAF

J gene: TRBJ1-1
clone size: few
V gene: TRBV12-5
D gene: .
CDR3 DNA: TGTGCTAGTGATCAGGGAGGCATGTCCATGAACACTGAAGCTTTCTTT
CDR3 protein: CASDQGGMSMNTEAFF

J gene: TRBJ1-6
clone size: .
V gene: TRBV5-4
D gene: .
CDR3 DNA: TGTGCCAGCAGCCCCCCCGACTTGACGGCACCCCTCCACTTT
CDR3 protein: CASSPPDLTAPLHF

J gene: TRBJ1-6
clone size: .
V gene: TRBV5-8
D gene: .
CDR3 DNA: TGTGCCAGCAGCTTCAGGGCCTCCTATAATTCACCCCTCCACTTT
CDR3 protein: CASSFRASYNSPLHF

J gene: TRBJ1-2
clone size: .
V gene: TRBV19
D gene: .
CDR3 DNA: TGTGCCAGTAGTATAGGTCGCGGGTACGGGGGCTACACCTTC
CDR3 protein: CASSIGRGYGGYTF